This record looks at one T cell receptor beta chain sequence and its context. The antigen remains unidentified. This sample was taken from a study of identical twins. Study-wide findings and caveats: Cross-sectional statistics underpinned the conclusions; the same donors were not followed. Those out-of-frame alpha sequences shared by twins showed an excess of low generation probability.

A universal primer site arose from template switching, and cDNA bore unique molecular identifiers. TCRdb reprocessed the 5' RACE reads with MiXCR, giving one entry per CDR3 protein. This table has some 250,000 distinct CDR3 sequences, 12% appearing once. V lost 8 bases to trimming and J lost 2 bases, with 21 bases between them. CDR3 length: 17 amino acids. The germline V gene has CDR1 SEHNR and CDR2 FQNEAQ (reference sequence). This same sample was also part of a study on yellow fever vaccine responses in identical twins.

The material sequenced was memory (CD45RO+) T cells sorted from blood. V and J are TRBV7-9 and TRBJ1-4; D perhaps matches TRBD1 (6 bases). The sequence was obtained from a woman between 18 and 30 years old in good health. DNA for the CDR3: TGTGCCAGCCGCCGGGGGGCCTATGACAGGACTAATGAAAAACTGTTTTTT. The encoded protein is CASRRGAYDRTNEKLFF.